This TCR beta chain emerged from a study of regulatory T cells in long-lasting Graves disease. Relying on iRepertoire HTBI primers and Arm-PCR of CDR3 regions, the team built TCR beta libraries. TCRdb ran MiXCR on the multiplex PCR reads and lists one entry per CDR3 protein. Seen here are 400,000 to 500,000 distinct CDR3 sequences, roughly 15% observed once, and the top ten hold roughly a tenth. The sample holds a few counts of this clonotype. Time point meaning: newly diagnosed GD, antithyroid drugs for less than 3 months. Extracted PBMC RNA gave rise to the TCR library. These same records also appear under a second study, on T cells in Graves' hyperthyroidism and ophthalmopathy.

The source material was peripheral blood mononuclear cells (PBMCs), sampled at new diagnosis, from a patient treated with antithyroid drugs. This sequence originates from a woman aged 25 to 45 with Graves disease.

CDR3 region: CASSVYLGVNEQFF. In nucleotides, the CDR3 is TGTGCCAGCAGCGTTTACTTAGGGGTTAATGAGCAGTTCTTC. V usage is TRBV9 and J usage is TRBJ2-1; a weak D match, TRBD1 (5 bases). The CDR3 loop spans 14 amino acids. The germline V gene has CDR1 SGDLS and CDR2 YYNGEE. Trimming took 2 bases from V and 7 from J, leaving 13 bases between them.